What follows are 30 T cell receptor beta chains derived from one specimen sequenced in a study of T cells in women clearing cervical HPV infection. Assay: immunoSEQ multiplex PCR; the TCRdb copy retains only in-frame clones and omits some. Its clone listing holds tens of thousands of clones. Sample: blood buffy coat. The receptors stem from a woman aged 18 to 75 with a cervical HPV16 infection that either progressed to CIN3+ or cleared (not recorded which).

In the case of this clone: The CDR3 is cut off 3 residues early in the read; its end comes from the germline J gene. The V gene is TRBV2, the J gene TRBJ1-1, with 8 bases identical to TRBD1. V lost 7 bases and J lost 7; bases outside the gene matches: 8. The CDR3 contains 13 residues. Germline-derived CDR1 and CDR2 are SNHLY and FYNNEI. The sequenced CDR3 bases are TGTGCCAGCACCACCCGACAGGGGAGTGAA. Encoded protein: CASTTRQGSE. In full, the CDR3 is CASTTRQGSEAFF.

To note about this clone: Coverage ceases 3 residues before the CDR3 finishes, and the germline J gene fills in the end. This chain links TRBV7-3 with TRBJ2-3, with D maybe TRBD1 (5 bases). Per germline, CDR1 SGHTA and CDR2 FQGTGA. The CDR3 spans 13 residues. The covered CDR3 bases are TGTGCCAGCAGTGACAGAAGACAAGAGGCG. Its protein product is CASSDRRQEA. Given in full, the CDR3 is CASSDRRQEAQYF.

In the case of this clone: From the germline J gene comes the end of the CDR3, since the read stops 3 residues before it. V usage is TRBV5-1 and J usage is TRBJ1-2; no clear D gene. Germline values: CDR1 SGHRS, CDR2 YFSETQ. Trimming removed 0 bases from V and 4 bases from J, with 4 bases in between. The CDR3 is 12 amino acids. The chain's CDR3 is CASSLEGYGYTF. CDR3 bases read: TGCGCCAGCAGCTTGGAAGGCTATGGC. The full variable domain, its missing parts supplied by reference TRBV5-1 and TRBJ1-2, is KAGVTQTPRYLIKTRGQQVTLSCSPISGHRSVSWYQQTPGQGLQFLFEYFSETQRNKGNFPGRFSGRQFSNSRSEMNVSTLELGDSALYLCASSLEGYGYTFGSGTRLTVV.

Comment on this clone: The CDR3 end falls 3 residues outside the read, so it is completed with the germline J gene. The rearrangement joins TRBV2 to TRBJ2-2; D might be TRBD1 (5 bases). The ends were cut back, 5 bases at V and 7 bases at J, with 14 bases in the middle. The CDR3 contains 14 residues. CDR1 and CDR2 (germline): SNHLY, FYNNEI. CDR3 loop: CASSLFWGGGELFF. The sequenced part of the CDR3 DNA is TGTGCCAGCAGTTTGTTTTGGGGCGGCGGGGAG. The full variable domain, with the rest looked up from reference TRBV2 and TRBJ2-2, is EPEVTQTPSHQVTQMGQEVILRCVPISNHLYFYWYRQILGQKVEFLVSFYNNEISEKSEIFDDQFSVERPDGSNFTLKIRSTKLEDSAMYFCASSLFWGGGELFFGEGSRLTVL.

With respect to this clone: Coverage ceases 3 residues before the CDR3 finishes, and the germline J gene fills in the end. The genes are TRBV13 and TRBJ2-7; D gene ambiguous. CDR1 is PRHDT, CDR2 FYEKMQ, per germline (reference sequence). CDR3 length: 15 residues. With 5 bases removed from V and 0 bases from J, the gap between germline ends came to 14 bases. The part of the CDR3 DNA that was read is TGTGCCAGCAGCCCGCCAGCAGGCCACTCCTACGAG. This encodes CASSPPAGHSYE. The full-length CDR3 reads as CASSPPAGHSYEQYF.

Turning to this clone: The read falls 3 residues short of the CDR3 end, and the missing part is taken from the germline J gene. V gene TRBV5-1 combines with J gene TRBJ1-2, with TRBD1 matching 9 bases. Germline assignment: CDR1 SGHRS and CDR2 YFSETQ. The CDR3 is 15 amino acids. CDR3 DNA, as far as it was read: TGCGCCAGCAGCTCGGGACAGGGTGGTCTATACGGC. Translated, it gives CASSSGQGGLYG. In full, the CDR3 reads CASSSGQGGLYGYTF.

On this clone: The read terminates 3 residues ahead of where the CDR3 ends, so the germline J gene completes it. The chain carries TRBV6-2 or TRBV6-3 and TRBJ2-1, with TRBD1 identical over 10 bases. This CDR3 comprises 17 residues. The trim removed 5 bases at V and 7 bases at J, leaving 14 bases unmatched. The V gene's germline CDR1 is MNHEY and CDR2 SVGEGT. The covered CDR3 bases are TGTGCCAGCAGTCGTTGGTTTGGGACAGGGGAACGGAATGAG. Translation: CASSRWFGTGERNE. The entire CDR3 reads CASSRWFGTGERNEQFF.

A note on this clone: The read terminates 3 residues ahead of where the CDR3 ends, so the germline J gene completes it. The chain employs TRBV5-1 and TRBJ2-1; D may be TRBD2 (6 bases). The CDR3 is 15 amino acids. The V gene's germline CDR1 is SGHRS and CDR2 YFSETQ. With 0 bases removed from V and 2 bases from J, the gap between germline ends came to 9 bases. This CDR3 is CASSLAAGPYNEQFF. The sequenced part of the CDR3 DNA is TGCGCCAGCAGCTTGGCAGCGGGTCCCTACAATGAG.

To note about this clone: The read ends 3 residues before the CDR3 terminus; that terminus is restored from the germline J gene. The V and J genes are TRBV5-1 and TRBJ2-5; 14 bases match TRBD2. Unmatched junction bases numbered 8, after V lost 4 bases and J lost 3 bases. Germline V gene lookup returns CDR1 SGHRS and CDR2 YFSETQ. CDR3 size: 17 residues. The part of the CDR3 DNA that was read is TGCGCCAGCAGCCGGGGACTAGCGGGGGATTTAGAAGAGACC. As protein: CASSRGLAGDLEET. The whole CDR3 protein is CASSRGLAGDLEETQYF.

CDR3 in amino acids: CASSGLAGVTDTQYF. The covered CDR3 bases are TGTGCCAGCAGTGGACTAGCGGGAGTGACAGATACG. The chain links TRBV2 to TRBJ2-3; 12 nucleotides line up with TRBD2. The CDR3 is cut off 3 residues early in the read; its end comes from the germline J gene. The junction had 2 bases not matched to a gene; V was cut back by 4 bases and J by 3 bases. The V gene's germline CDR1 is SNHLY and CDR2 FYNNEI. There are 15 residues in the CDR3.

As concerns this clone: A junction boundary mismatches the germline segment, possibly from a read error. The CDR3 is CASSIGTGGYRYTF. The sequenced part of the CDR3 DNA is TGTGCCAGTAGTATAGGGACAGGGGGCTATCGC. The genes are TRBV19 and TRBJ1-2; 11 bases line up with TRBD1. The read gets to within 3 residues of the CDR3 end, and the germline J gene fills in the rest. CDR1 is LNHDA, CDR2 SQIVND, per germline (reference sequence). The CDR3 runs 14 residues.

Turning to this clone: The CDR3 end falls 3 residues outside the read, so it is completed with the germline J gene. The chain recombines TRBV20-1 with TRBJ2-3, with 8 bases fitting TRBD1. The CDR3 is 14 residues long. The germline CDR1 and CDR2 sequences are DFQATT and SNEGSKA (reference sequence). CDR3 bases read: TGCAGTGCTAACAGGGGGGCGTACCAAGAGACG. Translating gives CSANRGAYQET. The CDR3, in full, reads CSANRGAYQETQYF.

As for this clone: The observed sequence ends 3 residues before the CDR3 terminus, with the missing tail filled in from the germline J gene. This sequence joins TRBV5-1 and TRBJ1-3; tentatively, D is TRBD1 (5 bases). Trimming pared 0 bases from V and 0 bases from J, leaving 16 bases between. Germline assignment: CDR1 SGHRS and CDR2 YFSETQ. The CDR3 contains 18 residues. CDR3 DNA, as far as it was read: TGCGCCAGCAGCTTGGCCGGAATGGACACCTCCTCTGGAAACACC. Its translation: CASSLAGMDTSSGNT. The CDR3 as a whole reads CASSLAGMDTSSGNTIYF. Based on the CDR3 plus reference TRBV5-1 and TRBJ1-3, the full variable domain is KAGVTQTPRYLIKTRGQQVTLSCSPISGHRSVSWYQQTPGQGLQFLFEYFSETQRNKGNFPGRFSGRQFSNSRSEMNVSTLELGDSALYLCASSLAGMDTSSGNTIYFGEGSWLTVV.

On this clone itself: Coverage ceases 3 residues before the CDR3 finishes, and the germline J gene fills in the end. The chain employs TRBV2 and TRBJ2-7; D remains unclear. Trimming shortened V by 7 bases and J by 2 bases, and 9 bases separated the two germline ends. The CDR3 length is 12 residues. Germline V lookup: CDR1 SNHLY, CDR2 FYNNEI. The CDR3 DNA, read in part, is TGTGCCAGCAAAGCAGGAGCCTACGAG. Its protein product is CASKAGAYE. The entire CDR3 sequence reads CASKAGAYEQYF.

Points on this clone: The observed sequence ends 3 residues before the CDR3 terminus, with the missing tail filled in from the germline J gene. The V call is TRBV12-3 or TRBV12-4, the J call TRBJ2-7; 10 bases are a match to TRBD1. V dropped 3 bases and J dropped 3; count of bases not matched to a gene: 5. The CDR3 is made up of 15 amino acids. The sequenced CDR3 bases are TGTGCCAGCAGTTTGGCCGGGACAGGGGTCTACGAG. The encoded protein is CASSLAGTGVYE. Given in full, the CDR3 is CASSLAGTGVYEQYF.

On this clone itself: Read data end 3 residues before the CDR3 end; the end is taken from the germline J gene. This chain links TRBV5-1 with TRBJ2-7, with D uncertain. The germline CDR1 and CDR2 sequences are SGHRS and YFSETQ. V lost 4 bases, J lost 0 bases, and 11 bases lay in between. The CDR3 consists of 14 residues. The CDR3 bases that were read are TGCGCCAGCAGCCACCGCGTGAGCTCCTACGAG. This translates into CASSHRVSSYE. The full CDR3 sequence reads CASSHRVSSYEQYF.

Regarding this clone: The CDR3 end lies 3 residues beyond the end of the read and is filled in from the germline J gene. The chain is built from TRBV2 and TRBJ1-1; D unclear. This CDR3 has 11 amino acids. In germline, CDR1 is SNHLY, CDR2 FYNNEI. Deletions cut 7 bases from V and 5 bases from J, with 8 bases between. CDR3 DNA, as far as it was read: TGTGCCAGCACCCCCCGGACTGAA. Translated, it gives CASTPRTE. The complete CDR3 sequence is CASTPRTEAFF.

This CDR3 is CASSRRGAGGIDTGELFF. Incomplete CDR3 DNA: TGCGCCAGCAGCCGAAGAGGGGCAGGGGGCATAGACACCGGGGAG. The gene calls are TRBV10-2 and TRBJ2-2, with TRBD1 matching 8 bases. Read data end 3 residues before the CDR3 end; the end is taken from the germline J gene. This CDR3 is 18 amino acids long. The V and J ends lost 6 bases and 3 bases, in that order; junction bases with no gene match: 15. Germline V gives CDR1 WSHSY, CDR2 SAAADI.

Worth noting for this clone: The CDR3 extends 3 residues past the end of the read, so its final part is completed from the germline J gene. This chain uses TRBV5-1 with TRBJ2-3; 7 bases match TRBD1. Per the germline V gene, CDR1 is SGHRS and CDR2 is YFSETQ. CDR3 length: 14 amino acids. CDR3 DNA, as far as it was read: TGCGCCAGCAGCTTGTCGGGACAGCAAGAGACG. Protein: CASSLSGQQET. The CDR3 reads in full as CASSLSGQQETQYF. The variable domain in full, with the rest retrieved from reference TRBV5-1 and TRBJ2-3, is KAGVTQTPRYLIKTRGQQVTLSCSPISGHRSVSWYQQTPGQGLQFLFEYFSETQRNKGNFPGRFSGRQFSNSRSEMNVSTLELGDSALYLCASSLSGQQETQYFGPGTRLTVL.

The CDR3 spells CSVRPSGDQETQYF. Partial CDR3 DNA: TGCAGCGTTCGCCCTAGCGGGGATCAAGAGACC. The gene calls are TRBV29-1 and TRBJ2-5; TRBD2 matches at 9 bases. The CDR3 end is not reached by the read, which stops 3 residues before it; the germline J gene fills it in. Germline V gene data show CDR1 as SQVTM and CDR2 as ANQGSEA. J gave up 2 bases and V 5 bases, and 6 bases lay outside the gene matches. The CDR3 length is 14 residues.

The CDR3 loop is CSATRDRGSYEQYF. Incomplete CDR3 DNA: TGCAGCGCTACCCGGGACAGGGGTTCCTACGAG. The chain is built from TRBV29-1 and TRBJ2-7; 10 bases agree with TRBD1. The sequence runs out 3 residues before the end of the CDR3; the remainder is reconstructed from the germline J gene. The CDR3 is 14 residues long. V was pared by 7 bases and J by 1 base, with 7 bases of the junction left unmatched. Germline lookup yields CDR1 SQVTM and CDR2 ANQGSEA.

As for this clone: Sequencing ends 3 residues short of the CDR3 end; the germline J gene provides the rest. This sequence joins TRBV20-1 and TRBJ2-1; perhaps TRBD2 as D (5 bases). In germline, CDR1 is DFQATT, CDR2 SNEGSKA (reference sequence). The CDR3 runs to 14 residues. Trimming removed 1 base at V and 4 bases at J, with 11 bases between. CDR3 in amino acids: CSARGAVGYNEQFF. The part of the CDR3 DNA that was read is TGCAGTGCTAGAGGAGCGGTGGGGTACAATGAG.

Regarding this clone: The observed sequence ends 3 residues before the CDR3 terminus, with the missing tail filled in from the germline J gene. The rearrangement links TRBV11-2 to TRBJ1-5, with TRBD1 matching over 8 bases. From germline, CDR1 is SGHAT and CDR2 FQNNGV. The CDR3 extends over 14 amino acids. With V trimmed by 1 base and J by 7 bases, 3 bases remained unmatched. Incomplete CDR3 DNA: TGTGCCAGCAGCTTAGGACAGGGGTACCAGCCC. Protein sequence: CASSLGQGYQP. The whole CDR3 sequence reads CASSLGQGYQPQHF.

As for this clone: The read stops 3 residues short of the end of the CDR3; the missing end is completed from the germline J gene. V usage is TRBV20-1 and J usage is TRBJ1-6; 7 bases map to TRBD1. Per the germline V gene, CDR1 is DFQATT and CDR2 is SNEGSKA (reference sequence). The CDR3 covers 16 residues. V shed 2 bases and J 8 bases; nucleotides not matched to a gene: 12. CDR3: CSARSPRQGGDSPLHF. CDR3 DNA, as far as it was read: TGCAGTGCTAGATCCCCCCGACAGGGCGGAGATTCACCC.

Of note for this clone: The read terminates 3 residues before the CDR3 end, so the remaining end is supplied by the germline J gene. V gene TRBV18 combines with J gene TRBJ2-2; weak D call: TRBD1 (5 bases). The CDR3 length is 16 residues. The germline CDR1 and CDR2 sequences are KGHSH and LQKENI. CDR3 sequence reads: CASSPQGTSGANVLFF. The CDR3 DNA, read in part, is TGTGCCAGCTCACCTCAGGGCACATCTGGGGCCAACGTG.

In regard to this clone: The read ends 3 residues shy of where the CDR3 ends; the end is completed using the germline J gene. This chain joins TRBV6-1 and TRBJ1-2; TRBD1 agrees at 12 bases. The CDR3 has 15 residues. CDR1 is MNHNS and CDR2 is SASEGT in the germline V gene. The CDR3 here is CASSEPGQGARGYTF. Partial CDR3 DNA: TGTGCCAGCAGTGAACCGGGACAGGGGGCGAGAGGC.

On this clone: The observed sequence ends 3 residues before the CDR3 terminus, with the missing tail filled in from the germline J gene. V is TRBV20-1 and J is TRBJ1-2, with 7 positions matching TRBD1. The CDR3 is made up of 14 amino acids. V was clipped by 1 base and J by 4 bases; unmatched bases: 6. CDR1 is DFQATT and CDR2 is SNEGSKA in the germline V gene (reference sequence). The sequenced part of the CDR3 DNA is TGCAGTGCTAGAGTCCGACAGGGAAGCTATGGC. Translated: CSARVRQGSYG. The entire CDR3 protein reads CSARVRQGSYGYTF.

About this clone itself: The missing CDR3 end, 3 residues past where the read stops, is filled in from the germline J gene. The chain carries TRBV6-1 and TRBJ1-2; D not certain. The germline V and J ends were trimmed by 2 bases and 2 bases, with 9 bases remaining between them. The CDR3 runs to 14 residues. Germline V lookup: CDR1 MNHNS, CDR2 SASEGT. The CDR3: CASSESPGNYGYTF. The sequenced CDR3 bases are TGTGCCAGCAGTGAATCACCGGGGAACTATGGC.

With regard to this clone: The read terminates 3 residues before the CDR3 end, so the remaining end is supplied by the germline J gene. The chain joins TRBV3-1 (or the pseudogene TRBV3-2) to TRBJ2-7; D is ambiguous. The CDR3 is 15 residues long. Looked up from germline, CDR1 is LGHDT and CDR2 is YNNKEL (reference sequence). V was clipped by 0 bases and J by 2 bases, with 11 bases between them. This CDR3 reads CASSQDRREPYEQYF. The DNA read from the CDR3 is TGTGCCAGCAGCCAAGATAGAAGAGAGCCCTACGAG.

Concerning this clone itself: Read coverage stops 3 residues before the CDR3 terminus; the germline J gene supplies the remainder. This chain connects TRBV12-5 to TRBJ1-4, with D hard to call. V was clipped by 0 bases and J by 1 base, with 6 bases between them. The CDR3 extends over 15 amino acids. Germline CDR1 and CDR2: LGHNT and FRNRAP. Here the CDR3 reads CASGLVLGTNEKLFF. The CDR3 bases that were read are TGTGCTAGTGGTTTGGTACTTGGAACTAATGAAAAA.